The 2 T cell receptor beta chains in this list originate from one sample, sequenced in a study of immune evolution from preneoplasia to lung adenocarcinoma. Profiling relied on immunoSEQ multiplex PCR, and the TCRdb table lists in-frame clones only, not all of them. The top ten clones hold around 10% of a sample with about 4,900 clones, about three quarters of them seen once. The specimen was FFPE minimally invasive lung adenocarcinoma tissue. The receptors derive from a person aged 55-79 years with lung adenocarcinoma.

This clone was detected a few times. V is TRBV18 and J is TRBJ1-5; D gene ambiguous. Per the germline V gene, CDR1 is KGHSH and CDR2 is LQKENI. The V gene lost 8 bases and the J gene lost 4 bases, with 12 bases spanning the gap. This CDR3 is 13 amino acids long. This CDR3 is CASRKDQNQPQHF. The CDR3 DNA follows: TGTGCCAGCCGGAAGGACCAGAATCAGCCCCAGCATTTT.

The V gene is TRBV7-8, the J gene TRBJ2-7; D tentatively fits TRBD1 or TRBD2 (7 bases each). V was clipped by 3 bases and J by 3 bases, with 15 bases between them. This CDR3 is 15 amino acids long. CDR1 and CDR2 (germline): SGHVS, FQNEAQ. The CDR3 sequence is CASSLRGPGGYEQYF. The CDR3 region has the DNA TGTGCCAGCAGCTTGAGGGGGCCGGGGGGCTACGAGCAGTACTTC.